The 2 T cell receptor beta chains reported below all come from one sample, sequenced in a study of blood T cell repertoires in COVID-19. Sequencing used immunoSEQ multiplex PCR; TCRdb keeps in-frame clones, though not all of them. In the table there are 70,000 or so clones, 86% of which are singletons. The sequenced sample consisted of peripheral blood. These receptor sequences come from a woman aged 60-75 years with acute or convalescent COVID-19.

The chain has TRBV30 and TRBJ2-2, with D possibly being TRBD2 (6 bases). Germline loops: CDR1 GTSNPN, CDR2 SVGIG (reference sequence). CDR3 length: 16 amino acids. V lost 3 bases and J 2 bases, leaving 16 bases between the germline ends. DNA of the CDR3: TGTGCCTGGAGGGATATGGGACTGGCTAACACCGGGGAGCTGTTTTTT. It yields the protein CAWRDMGLANTGELFF.

In this sample, this clone turned up once. V gene TRBV10-1 combines with J gene TRBJ2-7, with 9 positions matching TRBD2. This CDR3 comprises 14 residues. Trimming removed 2 bases from V and 2 bases from J; junction bases left unmatched: 1. CDR1 and CDR2 from the germline V gene are WNHNN and SYGVQD (reference sequence). The CDR3 region has the DNA TGCGCCAGCAGTGAGAGCGGGGGGCCCTACGAGCAGTACTTC. Its translation is CASSESGGPYEQYF.